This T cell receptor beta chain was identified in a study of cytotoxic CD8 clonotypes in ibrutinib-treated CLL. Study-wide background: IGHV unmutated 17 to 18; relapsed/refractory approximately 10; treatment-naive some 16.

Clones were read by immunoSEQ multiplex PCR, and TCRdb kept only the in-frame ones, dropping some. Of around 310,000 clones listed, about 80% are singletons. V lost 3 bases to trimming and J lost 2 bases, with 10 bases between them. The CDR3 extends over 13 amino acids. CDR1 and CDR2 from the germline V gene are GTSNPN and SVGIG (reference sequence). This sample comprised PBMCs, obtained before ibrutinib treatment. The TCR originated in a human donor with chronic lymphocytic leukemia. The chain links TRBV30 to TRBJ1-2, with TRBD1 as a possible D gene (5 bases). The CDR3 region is CAWSLTANYGYTF. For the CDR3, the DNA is TGTGCCTGGAGCCTGACAGCAAACTATGGCTACACCTTC. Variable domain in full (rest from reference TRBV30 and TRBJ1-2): SQTIHQWPATLVQPVGSPLSLECTVEGTSNPNLYWYRQAAGRGLQLLFYSVGIGQISSEVPQNLSASRPQDRQFILSSKKLLLSDSGFYLCAWSLTANYGYTFGSGTRLTVV.